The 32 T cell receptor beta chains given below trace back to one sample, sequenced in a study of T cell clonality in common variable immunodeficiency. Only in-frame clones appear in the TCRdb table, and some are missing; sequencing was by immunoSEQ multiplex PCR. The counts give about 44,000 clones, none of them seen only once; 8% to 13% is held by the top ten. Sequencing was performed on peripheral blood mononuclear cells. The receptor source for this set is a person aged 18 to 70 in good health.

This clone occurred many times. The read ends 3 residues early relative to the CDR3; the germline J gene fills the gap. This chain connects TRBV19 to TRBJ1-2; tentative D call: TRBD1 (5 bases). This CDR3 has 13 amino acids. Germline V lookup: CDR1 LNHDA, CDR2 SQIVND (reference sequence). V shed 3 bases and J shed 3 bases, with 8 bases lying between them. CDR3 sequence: CASSMGLYYGYTF. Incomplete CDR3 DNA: TGTGCCAGTAGTATGGGACTGTACTATGGC.

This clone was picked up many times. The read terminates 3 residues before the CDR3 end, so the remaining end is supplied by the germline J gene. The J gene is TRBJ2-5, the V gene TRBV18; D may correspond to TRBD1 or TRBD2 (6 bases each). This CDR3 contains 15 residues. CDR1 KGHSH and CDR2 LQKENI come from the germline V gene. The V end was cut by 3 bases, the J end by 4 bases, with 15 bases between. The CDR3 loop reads CASSPMGRGGETQYF. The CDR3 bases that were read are TGTGCCAGCTCACCCATGGGCAGGGGAGGAGAGACC.

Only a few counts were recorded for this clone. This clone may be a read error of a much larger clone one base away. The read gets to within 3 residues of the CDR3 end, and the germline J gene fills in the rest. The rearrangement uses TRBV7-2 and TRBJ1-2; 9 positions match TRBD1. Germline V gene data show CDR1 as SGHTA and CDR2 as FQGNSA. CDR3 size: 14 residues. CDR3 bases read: TGTGCCAGCAGCCGCCAACAGGGGGCAAGGGGA. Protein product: CASSRQQGARG. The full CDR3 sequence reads CASSRQQGARGYTF.

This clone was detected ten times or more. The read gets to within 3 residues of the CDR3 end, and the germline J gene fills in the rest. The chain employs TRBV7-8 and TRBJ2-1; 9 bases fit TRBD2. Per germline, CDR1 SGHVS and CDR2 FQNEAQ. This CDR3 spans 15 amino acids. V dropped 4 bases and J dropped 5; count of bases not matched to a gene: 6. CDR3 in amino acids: CASSSAGGFNNEQFF. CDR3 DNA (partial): TGTGCCAGCAGCTCAGCGGGGGGTTTCAACAATGAG.

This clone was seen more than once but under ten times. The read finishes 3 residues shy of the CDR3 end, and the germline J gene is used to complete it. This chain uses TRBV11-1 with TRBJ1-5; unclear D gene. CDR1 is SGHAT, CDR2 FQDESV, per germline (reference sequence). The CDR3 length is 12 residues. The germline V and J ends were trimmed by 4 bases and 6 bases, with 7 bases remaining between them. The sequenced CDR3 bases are TGTGCCAGCAGCTCAGGAGTTCAGCCC. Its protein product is CASSSGVQP. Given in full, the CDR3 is CASSSGVQPQHF.

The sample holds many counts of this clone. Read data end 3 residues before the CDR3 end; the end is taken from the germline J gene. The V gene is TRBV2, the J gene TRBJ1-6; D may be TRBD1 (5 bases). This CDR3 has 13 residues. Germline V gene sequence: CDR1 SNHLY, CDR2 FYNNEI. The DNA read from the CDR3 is TGTGCTACGGCAGGGACCTATAATTCACCC. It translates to CATAGTYNSP. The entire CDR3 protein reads CATAGTYNSPLHF.

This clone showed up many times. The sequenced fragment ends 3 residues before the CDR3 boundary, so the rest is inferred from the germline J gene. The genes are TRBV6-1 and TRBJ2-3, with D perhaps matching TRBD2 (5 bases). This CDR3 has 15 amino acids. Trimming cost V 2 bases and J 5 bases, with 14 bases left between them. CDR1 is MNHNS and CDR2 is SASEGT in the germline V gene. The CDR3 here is CASSEIAGGGDTQYF. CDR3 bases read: TGTGCCAGCAGTGAAATAGCCGGAGGAGGAGATACG.

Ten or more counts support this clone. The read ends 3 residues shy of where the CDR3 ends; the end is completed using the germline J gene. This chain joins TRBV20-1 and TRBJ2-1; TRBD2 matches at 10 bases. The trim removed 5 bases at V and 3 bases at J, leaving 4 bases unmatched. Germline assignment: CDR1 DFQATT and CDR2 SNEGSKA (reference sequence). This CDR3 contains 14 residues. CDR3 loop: CSAWGLASYNEQFF. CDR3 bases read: TGCAGTGCTTGGGGACTAGCGAGCTACAATGAG.

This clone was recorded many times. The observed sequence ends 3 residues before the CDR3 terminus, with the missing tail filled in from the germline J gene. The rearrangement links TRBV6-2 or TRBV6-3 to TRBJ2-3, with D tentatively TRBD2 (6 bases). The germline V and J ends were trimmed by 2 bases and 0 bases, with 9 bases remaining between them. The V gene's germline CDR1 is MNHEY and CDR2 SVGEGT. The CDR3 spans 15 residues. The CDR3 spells CASSYGRGSTDTQYF. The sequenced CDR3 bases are TGTGCCAGCAGTTACGGGCGGGGCAGCACAGATACG.

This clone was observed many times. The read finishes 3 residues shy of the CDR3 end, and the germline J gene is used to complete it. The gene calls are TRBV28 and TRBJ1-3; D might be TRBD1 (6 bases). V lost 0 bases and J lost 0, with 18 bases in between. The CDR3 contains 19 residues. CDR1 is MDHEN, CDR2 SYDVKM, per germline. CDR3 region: CASSLWEGVAGSSGNTIYF. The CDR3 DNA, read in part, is TGTGCCAGCAGTTTATGGGAGGGGGTGGCGGGATCCTCTGGAAACACC.

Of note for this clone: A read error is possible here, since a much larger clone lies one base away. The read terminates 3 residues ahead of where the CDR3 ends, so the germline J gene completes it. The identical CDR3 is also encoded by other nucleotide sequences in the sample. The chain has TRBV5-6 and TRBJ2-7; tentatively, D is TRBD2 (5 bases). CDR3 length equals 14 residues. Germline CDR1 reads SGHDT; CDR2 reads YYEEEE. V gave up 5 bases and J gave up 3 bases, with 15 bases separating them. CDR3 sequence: CASSHRQAGYEQYF. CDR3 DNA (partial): TGTGCCAGCAGTCATCGGCAGGCGGGCTACGAG.

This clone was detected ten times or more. CDR3 DNA, as far as it was read: TGTGCCAGCAGCGCAGACAGGGGCAGCATATACGAG. Protein sequence: CASSADRGSIYE. In full, the CDR3 reads CASSADRGSIYEQYF. This rearrangement joins TRBV7-2 to TRBJ2-7, with 8 bases aligning to TRBD1. The read comes to an end 3 residues before the CDR3 does, leaving the germline J gene to fill in the end. J gave up 4 bases and V 5 bases, and 10 bases lay outside the gene matches. CDR1 and CDR2 from the germline V gene are SGHTA and FQGNSA. The CDR3 has 15 amino acids.

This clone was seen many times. Partial CDR3 DNA: TGTGCCAGCAGTTACTGGGTCGGCGGGGGAGGAAATACG. Translated, it gives CASSYWVGGGGNT. The full CDR3 protein is CASSYWVGGGGNTQYF. The V gene is TRBV6-2 or TRBV6-3, the J gene TRBJ2-3; TRBD2 matches 7 bases. Read sequence stops 3 residues before the CDR3 end, and the germline J gene provides the missing end. J was trimmed by 7 bases and V by 1 base; bases with no gene match: 11. The CDR3 consists of 16 residues. Germline CDR1 and CDR2: MNHEY and SVGEGT.

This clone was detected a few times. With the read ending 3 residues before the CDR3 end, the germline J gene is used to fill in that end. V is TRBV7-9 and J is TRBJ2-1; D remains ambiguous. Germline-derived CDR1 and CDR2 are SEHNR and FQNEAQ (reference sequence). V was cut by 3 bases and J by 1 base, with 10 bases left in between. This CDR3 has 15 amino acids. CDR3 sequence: CASSLVGTSYNEQFF. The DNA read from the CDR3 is TGTGCCAGCAGCTTGGTGGGCACGTCCTACAATGAG. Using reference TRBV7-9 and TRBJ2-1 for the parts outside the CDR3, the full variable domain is DTGVSQNPRHKITKRGQNVTFRCDPISEHNRLYWYRQTLGQGPEFLTYFQNEAQLEKSRLLSDRFSAERPKGSFSTLEIQRTEQGDSAMYLCASSLVGTSYNEQFFGPGTRLTVL.

The chain's CDR3 is CASSEYRVGNQPQHF. The sequenced CDR3 bases are TGTGCCAGCAGCGAATACAGGGTTGGCAATCAGCCC. This sequence joins TRBV7-2 and TRBJ1-5, with TRBD1 as a possible D gene (6 bases). The CDR3 is cut off 3 residues early in the read; its end comes from the germline J gene. CDR3 length equals 15 residues. Germline lookup yields CDR1 SGHTA and CDR2 FQGNSA. Trimming removed 5 bases from V and 2 bases from J, with 13 bases in between.

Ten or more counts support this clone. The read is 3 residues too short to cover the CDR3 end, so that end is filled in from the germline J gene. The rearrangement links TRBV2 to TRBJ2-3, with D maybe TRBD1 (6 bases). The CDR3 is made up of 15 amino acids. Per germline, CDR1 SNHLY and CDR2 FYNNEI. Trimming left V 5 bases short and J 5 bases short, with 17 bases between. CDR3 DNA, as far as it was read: TGTGCCAGCAGTACCTCGTGGGGGCCATTAGATACG. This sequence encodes CASSTSWGPLDT. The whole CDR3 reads CASSTSWGPLDTQYF.

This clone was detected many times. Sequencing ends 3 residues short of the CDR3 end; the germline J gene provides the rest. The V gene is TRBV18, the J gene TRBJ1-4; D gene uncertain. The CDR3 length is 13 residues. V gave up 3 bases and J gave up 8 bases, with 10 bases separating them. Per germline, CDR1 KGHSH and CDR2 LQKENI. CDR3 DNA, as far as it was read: TGTGCCAGCTCACCCGGGTATGAAGAAAAA. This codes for CASSPGYEEK. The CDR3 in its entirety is CASSPGYEEKLFF.

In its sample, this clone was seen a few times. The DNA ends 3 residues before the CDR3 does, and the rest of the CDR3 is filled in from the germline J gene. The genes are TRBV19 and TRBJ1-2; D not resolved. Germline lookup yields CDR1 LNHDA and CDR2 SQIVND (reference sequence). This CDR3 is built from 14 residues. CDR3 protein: CASQLAGSVPDYTF. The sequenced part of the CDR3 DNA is TGTGCCAGTCAACTAGCGGGGTCGGTTCCGGAC.

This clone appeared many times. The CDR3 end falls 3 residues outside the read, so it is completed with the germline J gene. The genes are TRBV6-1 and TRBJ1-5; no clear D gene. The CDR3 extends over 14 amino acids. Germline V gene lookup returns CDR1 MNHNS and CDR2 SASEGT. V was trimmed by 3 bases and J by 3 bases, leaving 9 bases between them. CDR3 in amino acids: CASSEMAVNQPQHF. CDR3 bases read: TGTGCCAGCAGTGAGATGGCAGTCAATCAGCCC.

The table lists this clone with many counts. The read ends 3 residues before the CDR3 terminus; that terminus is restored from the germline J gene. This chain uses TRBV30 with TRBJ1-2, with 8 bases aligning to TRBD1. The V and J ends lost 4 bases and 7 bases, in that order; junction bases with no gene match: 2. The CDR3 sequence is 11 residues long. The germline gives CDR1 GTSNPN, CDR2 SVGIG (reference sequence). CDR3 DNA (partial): TGTGCCTGGAAGACAGGGGCTGGC. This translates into CAWKTGAG. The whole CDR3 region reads CAWKTGAGYTF.

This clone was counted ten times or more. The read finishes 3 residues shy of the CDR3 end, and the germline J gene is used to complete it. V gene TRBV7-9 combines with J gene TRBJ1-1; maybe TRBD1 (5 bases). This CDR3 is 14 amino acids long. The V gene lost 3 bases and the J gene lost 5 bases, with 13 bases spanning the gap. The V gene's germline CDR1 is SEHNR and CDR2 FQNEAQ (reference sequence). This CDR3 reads CASSFGGGGTEAFF. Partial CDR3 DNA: TGTGCCAGCAGCTTCGGGGGGGGAGGGACTGAA.

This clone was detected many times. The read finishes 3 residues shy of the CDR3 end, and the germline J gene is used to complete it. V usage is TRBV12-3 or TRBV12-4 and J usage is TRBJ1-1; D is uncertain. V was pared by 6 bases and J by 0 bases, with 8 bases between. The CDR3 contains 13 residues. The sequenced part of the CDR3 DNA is TGTGCCAGCAGCTTGGCCCTGAACACTGAA. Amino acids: CASSLALNTE. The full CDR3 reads CASSLALNTEAFF.

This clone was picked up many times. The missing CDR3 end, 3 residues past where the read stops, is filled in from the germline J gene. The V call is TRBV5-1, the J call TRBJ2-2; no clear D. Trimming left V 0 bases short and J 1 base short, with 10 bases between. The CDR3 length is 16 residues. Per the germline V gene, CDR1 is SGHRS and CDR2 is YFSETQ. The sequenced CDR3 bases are TGCGCCAGCAGCTTGGACACCTCTAGGAACACCGGGGAG. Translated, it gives CASSLDTSRNTGE. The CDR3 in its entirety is CASSLDTSRNTGELFF.

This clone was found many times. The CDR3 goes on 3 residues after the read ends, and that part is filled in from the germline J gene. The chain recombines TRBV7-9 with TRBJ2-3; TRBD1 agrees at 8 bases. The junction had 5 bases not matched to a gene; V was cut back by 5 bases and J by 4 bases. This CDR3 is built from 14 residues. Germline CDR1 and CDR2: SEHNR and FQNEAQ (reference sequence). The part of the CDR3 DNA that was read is TGTGCCAGCAGCGTCAGGGGGCTCGCAGATACG. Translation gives CASSVRGLADT. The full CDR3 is CASSVRGLADTQYF.

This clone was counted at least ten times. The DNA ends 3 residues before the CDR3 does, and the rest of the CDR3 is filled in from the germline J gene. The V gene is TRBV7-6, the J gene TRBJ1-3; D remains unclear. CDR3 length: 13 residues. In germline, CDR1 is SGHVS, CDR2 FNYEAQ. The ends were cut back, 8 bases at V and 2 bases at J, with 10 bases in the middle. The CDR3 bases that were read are TGTGCCAGCCGCGGCAGAGCTGGAAACACC. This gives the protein CASRGRAGNT. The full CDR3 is CASRGRAGNTIYF.

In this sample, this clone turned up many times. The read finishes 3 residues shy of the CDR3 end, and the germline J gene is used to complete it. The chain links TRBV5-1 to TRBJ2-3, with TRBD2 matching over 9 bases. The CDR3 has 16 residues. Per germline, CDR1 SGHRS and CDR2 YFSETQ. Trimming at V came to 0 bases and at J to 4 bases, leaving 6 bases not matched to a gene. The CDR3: CASSLVAGGPPDTQYF. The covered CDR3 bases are TGCGCCAGCAGCTTGGTGGCGGGAGGGCCACCAGATACG. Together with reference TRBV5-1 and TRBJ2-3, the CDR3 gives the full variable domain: KAGVTQTPRYLIKTRGQQVTLSCSPISGHRSVSWYQQTPGQGLQFLFEYFSETQRNKGNFPGRFSGRQFSNSRSEMNVSTLELGDSALYLCASSLVAGGPPDTQYFGPGTRLTVL.

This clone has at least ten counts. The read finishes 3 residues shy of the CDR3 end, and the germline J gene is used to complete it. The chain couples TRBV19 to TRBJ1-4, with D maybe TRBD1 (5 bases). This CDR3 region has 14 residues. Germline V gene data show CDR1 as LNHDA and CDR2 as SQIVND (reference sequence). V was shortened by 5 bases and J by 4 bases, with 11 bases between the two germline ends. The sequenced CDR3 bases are TGTGCCAGTAGTGATAACAGGAATAATGAAAAA. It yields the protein CASSDNRNNEK. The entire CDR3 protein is CASSDNRNNEKLFF.

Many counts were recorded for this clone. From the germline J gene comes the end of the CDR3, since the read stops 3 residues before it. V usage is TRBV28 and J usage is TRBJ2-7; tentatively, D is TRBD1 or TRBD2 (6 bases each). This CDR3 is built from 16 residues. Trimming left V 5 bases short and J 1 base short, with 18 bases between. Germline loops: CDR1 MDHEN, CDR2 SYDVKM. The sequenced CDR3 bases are TGTGCCAGCAGTCTCCTTGGGGGCGGGAAATCCTACGAG. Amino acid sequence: CASSLLGGGKSYE. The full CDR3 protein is CASSLLGGGKSYEQYF.

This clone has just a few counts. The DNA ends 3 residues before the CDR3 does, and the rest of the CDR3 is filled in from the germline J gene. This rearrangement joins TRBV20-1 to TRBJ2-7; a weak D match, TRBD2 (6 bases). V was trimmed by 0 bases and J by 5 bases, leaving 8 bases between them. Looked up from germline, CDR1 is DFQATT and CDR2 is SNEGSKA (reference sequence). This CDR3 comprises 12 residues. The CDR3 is CSARDSGDEQYF. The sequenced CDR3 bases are TGCAGTGCTAGAGATAGCGGAGACGAG.

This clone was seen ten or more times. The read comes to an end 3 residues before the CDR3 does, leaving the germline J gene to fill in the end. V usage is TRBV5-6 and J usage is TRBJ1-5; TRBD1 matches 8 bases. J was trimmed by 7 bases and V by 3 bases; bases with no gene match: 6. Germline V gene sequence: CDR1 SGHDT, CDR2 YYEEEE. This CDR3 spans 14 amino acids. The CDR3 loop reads CASSSRTGKQPQHF. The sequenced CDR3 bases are TGTGCCAGCAGCTCCAGGACAGGGAAGCAGCCC.

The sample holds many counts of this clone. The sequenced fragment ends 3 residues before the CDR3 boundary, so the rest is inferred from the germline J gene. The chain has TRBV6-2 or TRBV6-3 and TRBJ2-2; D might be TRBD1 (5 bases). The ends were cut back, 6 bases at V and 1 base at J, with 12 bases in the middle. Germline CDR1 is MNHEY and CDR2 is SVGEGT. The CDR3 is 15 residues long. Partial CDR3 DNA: TGTGCCAGCAGGGCAGGGAATTTGAACACCGGGGAG. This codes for CASRAGNLNTGE. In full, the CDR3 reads CASRAGNLNTGELFF.

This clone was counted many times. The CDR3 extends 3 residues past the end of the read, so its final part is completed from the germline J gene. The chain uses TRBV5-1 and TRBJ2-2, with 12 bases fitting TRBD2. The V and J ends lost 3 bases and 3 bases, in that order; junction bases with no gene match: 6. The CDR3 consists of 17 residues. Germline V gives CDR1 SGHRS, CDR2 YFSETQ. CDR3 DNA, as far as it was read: TGCGCCAGCAGCTCCGGTGGACTAGCGGGATACACCGGGGAG. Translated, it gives CASSSGGLAGYTGE. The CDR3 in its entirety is CASSSGGLAGYTGELFF.